Included here is one T cell receptor beta chain sequence, with context. Its antigen remains unknown. These data are taken from a study of blood T cells in healthy people across ages. The V and J ends lost 1 base and 5 bases respectively, with 9 bases between them. Germline CDR1 is SGHTA and CDR2 is FQGNSA. CDR3 length equals 14 residues. The study, taken as a whole, reports: Among long-lived donors, naive CD4+ cells were more numerous and diversity higher than in aged donors.

Using a J-beta primer mix together with a sample-barcoded 5' primer, a second PCR was run for roughly 7 to 11 cycles. MiXCR, applied by TCRdb to the 5' RACE reads, yields one record per CDR3 protein. This sample yields 750,000 or so distinct CDR3 sequences, of which 25% are seen a single time; 9.4% belongs to the top ten. These same data were also listed under a study on T cells of mothers and their children. That study adds: The study sampled three healthy Caucasian mothers and their six children.

The chain recombines TRBV7-2 with TRBJ2-4; D may be TRBD2 (5 bases). This receptor was obtained from a boy aged 5 to 17 in good health. Material for sequencing was blood. DNA of the CDR3: TGTGCCAGCAGCTTAGGGGGAGCACAAAACATTCAGTACTTC. Translation gives CASSLGGAQNIQYF.